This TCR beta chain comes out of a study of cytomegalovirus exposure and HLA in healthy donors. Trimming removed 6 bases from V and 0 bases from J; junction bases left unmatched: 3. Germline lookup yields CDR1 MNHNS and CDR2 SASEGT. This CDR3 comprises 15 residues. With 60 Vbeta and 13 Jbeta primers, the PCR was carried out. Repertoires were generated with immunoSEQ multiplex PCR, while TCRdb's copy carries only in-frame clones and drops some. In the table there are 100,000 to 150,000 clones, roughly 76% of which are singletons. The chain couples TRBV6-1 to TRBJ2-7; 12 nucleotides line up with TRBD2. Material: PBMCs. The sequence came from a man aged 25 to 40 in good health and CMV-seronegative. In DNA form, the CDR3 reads TGTGCCAGCAGCGCACTAGCGGGGGGCTCCTACGAGCAGTACTTC. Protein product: CASSALAGGSYEQYF.